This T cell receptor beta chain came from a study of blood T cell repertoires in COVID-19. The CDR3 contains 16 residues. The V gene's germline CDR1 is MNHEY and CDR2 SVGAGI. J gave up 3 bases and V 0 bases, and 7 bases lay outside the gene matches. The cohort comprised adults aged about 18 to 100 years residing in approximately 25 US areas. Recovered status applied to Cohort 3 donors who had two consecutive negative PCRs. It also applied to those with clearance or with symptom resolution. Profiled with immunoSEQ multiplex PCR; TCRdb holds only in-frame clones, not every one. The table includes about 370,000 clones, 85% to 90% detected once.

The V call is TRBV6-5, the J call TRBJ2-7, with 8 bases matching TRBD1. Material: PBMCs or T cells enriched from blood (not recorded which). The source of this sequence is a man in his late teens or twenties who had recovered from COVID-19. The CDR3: CASSYSRQGAFYEQYF. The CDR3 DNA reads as TGTGCCAGCAGTTACTCGAGGCAGGGGGCATTCTACGAGCAGTACTTC.